The rows below give T cell receptor beta chains drawn from one sample of a study of control samples from healthy donors and cancer patients. The assay was immunoSEQ multiplex PCR, and TCRdb's table has in-frame clones only and misses some. This sample has 84,000 or so clones; roughly 82% occur once, and the top ten carry about 9.9%. The material sequenced was PBMCs. The receptors were gathered from a man aged 55 to 69 with head and neck cancer. Both conserved end residues are part of each CDR3. The order of the fields is V gene, clone size, D gene, J gene, CDR3 DNA, CDR3 protein. A D gene is named only where the DNA matches it firmly. The size of a clone is reported for some rows only, either as once, few or many, or as a class for expanded clones.

V gene: TRBV19; clone size: few; D gene: TRBD1; J gene: TRBJ2-7; CDR3 DNA: TGTGCCAGTAGTATCGGGACAGGGAACTACGAGCAGTACTTC; CDR3 protein: CASSIGTGNYEQYF
V gene: TRBV6-6; clone size: NA; D gene: TRBD1; J gene: TRBJ2-5; CDR3 DNA: TGTGCCAGCAGCCCGGGACAGGGGATGTTGGAGACCCAGTACTTC; CDR3 protein: CASSPGQGMLETQYF
V gene: TRBV27; clone size: NA; D gene: TRBD2; J gene: TRBJ2-3; CDR3 DNA: TGTGCCAGCAGTCACTTTTTAGGGACTAGCATAGATACGCAGTATTTT; CDR3 protein: CASSHFLGTSIDTQYF
V gene: TRBV5-1; clone size: NA; D gene: NA; J gene: TRBJ2-5; CDR3 DNA: TGCGCCAGCAGCCCTACGAAGGGACTCCCCCAGTACTTC; CDR3 protein: CASSPTKGLPQYF
V gene: TRBV10-3; clone size: NA; D gene: TRBD2; J gene: TRBJ2-7; CDR3 DNA: TGTGCCATCAGTCCGGGACTAGCGGGAGGTAGACACGAGCAGTACTTC; CDR3 protein: CAISPGLAGGRHEQYF
V gene: TRBV12-3/TRBV12-4; clone size: once; D gene: NA; J gene: TRBJ1-3; CDR3 DNA: TGTGCCAGCACCCCGGGGGAGAGAGACACCATATATTTT; CDR3 protein: CASTPGERDTIYF
V gene: TRBV27; clone size: NA; D gene: NA; J gene: TRBJ1-1; CDR3 DNA: TGTGCCAGCAGTTTATTACAGGTCACTGAAGCTTTCTTT; CDR3 protein: CASSLLQVTEAFF
V gene: TRBV28; clone size: NA; D gene: TRBD2; J gene: TRBJ2-7; CDR3 DNA: TGTGCCAGCAGTCCTGCTTCCCTCACTAGCGGAGAGAGGTACGAGCAGTACTTC; CDR3 protein: CASSPASLTSGERYEQYF
V gene: TRBV6-5; clone size: NA; D gene: NA; J gene: TRBJ1-1; CDR3 DNA: TGTGCCAGCAGGGGGCAGGGAGGGAACACTGAAGCTTTCTTT; CDR3 protein: CASRGQGGNTEAFF
V gene: TRBV7-8; clone size: NA; D gene: NA; J gene: TRBJ1-4; CDR3 DNA: TGTGCCAGCAGCTTGGCCGACCCTAGGGGCCCCCAAAATAGACTGTTTTTT; CDR3 protein: CASSLADPRGPQNRLFF
V gene: TRBV7-2; clone size: NA; D gene: NA; J gene: TRBJ1-2; CDR3 DNA: TGTGCCAGCAGCTTACCCGGGACGGGGGGCTACACCTTC; CDR3 protein: CASSLPGTGGYTF
V gene: TRBV7-9; clone size: NA; D gene: NA; J gene: TRBJ1-5; CDR3 DNA: TGTGCCAGCAGCCCCGGTCGAGGCGGGGGTCAGCCCCAGCATTTT; CDR3 protein: CASSPGRGGGQPQHF
V gene: TRBV9; clone size: NA; D gene: TRBD2; J gene: TRBJ2-3; CDR3 DNA: TGTGCCAGCAGCACCGGACTAGCGGGAGAGACAGATACGCAGTATTTT; CDR3 protein: CASSTGLAGETDTQYF
V gene: TRBV24-1; clone size: NA; D gene: NA; J gene: TRBJ2-3; CDR3 DNA: TGTGCCACCAGTGACCCCGTCACAGATACGCAGTATTTT; CDR3 protein: CATSDPVTDTQYF
V gene: TRBV7-9; clone size: NA; D gene: TRBD2; J gene: TRBJ2-7; CDR3 DNA: TGTGCCAGCAGCCCACCGGGGGGGCCGCCCTACGAGCAGTACTTC; CDR3 protein: CASSPPGGPPYEQYF
V gene: TRBV30; clone size: few; D gene: NA; J gene: TRBJ1-2; CDR3 DNA: TGTGCCTGGAACCGAGGGACTCCCCTCGGCTATGGCTACACCTTC; CDR3 protein: CAWNRGTPLGYGYTF
V gene: TRBV28; clone size: NA; D gene: NA; J gene: TRBJ1-5; CDR3 DNA: TGTGCCAGCAGTTTTCCGGGTAATCAGCCCCAGCATTTT; CDR3 protein: CASSFPGNQPQHF
V gene: TRBV15; clone size: NA; D gene: NA; J gene: TRBJ2-7; CDR3 DNA: TGTGCCACCAGCAGAGAACTGTTGGGGGCTGGGGGGGCCGAGCAGTACTTC; CDR3 protein: CATSRELLGAGGAEQYF
V gene: TRBV2; clone size: NA; D gene: NA; J gene: TRBJ1-2; CDR3 DNA: TGTGCCAGCAGTGAATGGGGGGAGAACTATGGCTACACCTTC; CDR3 protein: CASSEWGENYGYTF
V gene: TRBV29-1; clone size: NA; D gene: TRBD1; J gene: TRBJ1-2; CDR3 DNA: TGCAGCGTTGAAGTCTGGACAGGGTTGGCTGGTACTAACTATGGCTACACCTTC; CDR3 protein: CSVEVWTGLAGTNYGYTF
V gene: TRBV9; clone size: NA; D gene: NA; J gene: TRBJ2-2; CDR3 DNA: TGTGCCAGCAGCCCCGACGGGGGCGCGGTCAACACCGGGGAGCTGTTTTTT; CDR3 protein: CASSPDGGAVNTGELFF
V gene: TRBV3-1/TRBV3-2; clone size: NA; D gene: NA; J gene: TRBJ2-7; CDR3 DNA: TGTGCCAGCAGCCAGAGGGACCCGACGTTATACGAGCAGTACTTC; CDR3 protein: CASSQRDPTLYEQYF
V gene: TRBV3-1/TRBV3-2; clone size: NA; D gene: TRBD2; J gene: TRBJ2-1; CDR3 DNA: TGTGCCAGCAGCCCCTTAGCGGGTCACAATGAGCAGTTCTTC; CDR3 protein: CASSPLAGHNEQFF
V gene: TRBV6-5; clone size: NA; D gene: NA; J gene: TRBJ2-5; CDR3 DNA: TGTGCCAGCAGCAGTGACATTTTCACAGAGACCCAGTACTTC; CDR3 protein: CASSSDIFTETQYF
V gene: TRBV5-1; clone size: once; D gene: NA; J gene: TRBJ2-7; CDR3 DNA: TGCGCCAGCAGCCGAGCCGGGGTAAGCTCCTACGAGCAGTACTTC; CDR3 protein: CASSRAGVSSYEQYF
V gene: TRBV29-1; clone size: NA; D gene: TRBD1; J gene: TRBJ2-3; CDR3 DNA: TGCAGCGTTTCGACAGGGGATGGGCAGGGTACGCAGTATTTT; CDR3 protein: CSVSTGDGQGTQYF
V gene: TRBV7-6; clone size: NA; D gene: NA; J gene: TRBJ1-5; CDR3 DNA: TGTGCCAGCAGCTCACAGGGTAGCCAGCCCCAGCATTTT; CDR3 protein: CASSSQGSQPQHF
V gene: TRBV28; clone size: NA; D gene: NA; J gene: TRBJ1-2; CDR3 DNA: TGTGCCAGCACCCTTGAGGTACCCCGGGGCTATGGCTACACCTTC; CDR3 protein: CASTLEVPRGYGYTF
V gene: TRBV10-3; clone size: NA; D gene: NA; J gene: TRBJ1-3; CDR3 DNA: TGTGCCATCAGACCGTCCCGTTCTGGAAACACCATATATTTT; CDR3 protein: CAIRPSRSGNTIYF
V gene: TRBV19; clone size: NA; D gene: NA; J gene: TRBJ2-5; CDR3 DNA: TGTGCCAGTAGTATGGGCCTGGAGCGGGAGACCCAGTACTTC; CDR3 protein: CASSMGLERETQYF
V gene: TRBV9; clone size: NA; D gene: NA; J gene: TRBJ1-2; CDR3 DNA: TGTGCCAGCAGCGCGGGACATCAGAAGGGCTATGGCTACACCTTC; CDR3 protein: CASSAGHQKGYGYTF
V gene: TRBV7-2; clone size: NA; D gene: TRBD2; J gene: TRBJ2-1; CDR3 DNA: TGTGCCAGCAGCTTAGACCGGGAGGGAATTCACAATGAGCAGTTCTTC; CDR3 protein: CASSLDREGIHNEQFF
V gene: TRBV30; clone size: NA; D gene: TRBD1; J gene: TRBJ1-2; CDR3 DNA: TGTGCCTGGAGTCCAGGGGGCGTCGGCTACACCTTC; CDR3 protein: CAWSPGGVGYTF
V gene: TRBV5-4; clone size: NA; D gene: NA; J gene: TRBJ1-1; CDR3 DNA: TGTGCCAGCAGCCCCCGTGCTGGGAAGAACACTGAAGCTTTCTTT; CDR3 protein: CASSPRAGKNTEAFF
V gene: TRBV6-5; clone size: few; D gene: NA; J gene: TRBJ2-2; CDR3 DNA: TGTGCCAGCAGTTACGTAGGGGGGCGTACCGGGGAGCTGTTTTTT; CDR3 protein: CASSYVGGRTGELFF
V gene: TRBV2; clone size: NA; D gene: TRBD2; J gene: TRBJ2-5; CDR3 DNA: TGTGCCAGCTCCGGGACTAGCGTTCGGGAGACCCAGTACTTC; CDR3 protein: CASSGTSVRETQYF
V gene: TRBV14; clone size: NA; D gene: NA; J gene: TRBJ1-4; CDR3 DNA: TGTGCCAGCAGCCAGGGTCGCGTTCGTAATGAAAAACTGTTTTTT; CDR3 protein: CASSQGRVRNEKLFF
V gene: TRBV18; clone size: NA; D gene: TRBD2; J gene: TRBJ2-4; CDR3 DNA: TGTGCCAGCTCACCTGGGGCGGGAGAGTCCAAAAACATTCAGTACTTC; CDR3 protein: CASSPGAGESKNIQYF
V gene: TRBV7-9; clone size: once; D gene: NA; J gene: TRBJ1-1; CDR3 DNA: TGTGCCAGCAGTGGCAGGAGGGCCCGTTTGAACACTGAAGCTTTCTTT; CDR3 protein: CASSGRRARLNTEAFF
V gene: TRBV14; clone size: NA; D gene: NA; J gene: TRBJ1-6; CDR3 DNA: TGTGCCAGCAGCCGCGGGACTATACTTTCACCCCTCCACTTT; CDR3 protein: CASSRGTILSPLHF
V gene: TRBV10-3; clone size: NA; D gene: NA; J gene: TRBJ1-3; CDR3 DNA: TGTGCCATCAGTATTCTCAGGGACACCATATATTTT; CDR3 protein: CAISILRDTIYF
V gene: TRBV30; clone size: few; D gene: NA; J gene: TRBJ1-1; CDR3 DNA: TGTGCCTGGAGTGTAGGGGGGCGAGGGACTGAAGCTTTCTTT; CDR3 protein: CAWSVGGRGTEAFF